This T cell receptor beta chain was profiled in a study of shared clonotypes between healthy human individuals. General study points: Compared with memory subsets, naive subsets generally had larger estimated richness. Donor scarcity curtailed the genetic and exposure-history diversity represented herein.

The CDR3 has 14 residues. Per germline, CDR1 SGHDT and CDR2 YYEEEE. V gave up 2 bases and J gave up 4 bases, with 12 bases separating them. The assay was carried out at the deep level. Authors' methods: Owing to the provision of junction-only sequences devoid of quality scores by immunoSEQ, filtering differed. Assay: immunoSEQ multiplex PCR; the TCRdb copy retains only in-frame clones and omits some. V, J and clone size are taken as reported in that table, and D and trimming were inferred from the DNA itself. The sample yields over 1.5 million clones, 95% to 99% seen once. Points on this clone: The target antigen is unknown.

The V gene is TRBV5-6, the J gene TRBJ2-5, with a weak D call TRBD1 (6 bases). Material: naive CD4+ T cells sorted from blood. The subset was: CD45RA+ positively selected. The clonotype originates from a man aged 25 to 45 in good health. The CDR3 here is CASSFGTLIETQYF. The CDR3 DNA is TGTGCCAGCAGCTTCGGGACACTTATAGAGACCCAGTACTTC.